This record concerns one TCR beta chain sequence. The antigen is not known. The germline V and J ends were trimmed by 3 bases and 8 bases, with 14 bases remaining between them. Germline V CDR1 and CDR2: LNHDA, SQIVND (reference sequence). The CDR3 spans 14 residues. The data originate from a study of metastatic and nonmetastatic thyroid tumors. In the study overall: Repertoire data that came from the blood and tumor or nodule tissue of malignant and benign thyroid patients were compared.

Findings and limits, study-wide: Relative to benign nodules, malignant thyroid tumors were reportedly characterized by significantly elevated TCR beta diversity in blood and tumor.

As handled by the study authors: Clinicopathological groups supplied CDR3 differences that were used to build a distant-metastasis classifier for papillary thyroid cancer. TCRdb reprocessed the PCR reads via MiXCR. V and J calls and clone size were set by TCRdb, not the authors. The sample yields a few thousand clones, approximately 42% seen once. Among the patients, none had received any treatment before thyroid surgery. This clonotype was sampled from a female donor with papillary thyroid cancer or a benign thyroid nodule (not recorded which). Some clones in this sample may be carry-over from other donors' samples. The sequenced material came from adjacent normal tissue. The genes are TRBV19 and TRBJ1-5, with no clear D. The DNA of the CDR3 is TGTGCCAGTAGTATTTTCGACTTTAATAAGCCCCAGCATTTT. Residues: CASSIFDFNKPQHF.